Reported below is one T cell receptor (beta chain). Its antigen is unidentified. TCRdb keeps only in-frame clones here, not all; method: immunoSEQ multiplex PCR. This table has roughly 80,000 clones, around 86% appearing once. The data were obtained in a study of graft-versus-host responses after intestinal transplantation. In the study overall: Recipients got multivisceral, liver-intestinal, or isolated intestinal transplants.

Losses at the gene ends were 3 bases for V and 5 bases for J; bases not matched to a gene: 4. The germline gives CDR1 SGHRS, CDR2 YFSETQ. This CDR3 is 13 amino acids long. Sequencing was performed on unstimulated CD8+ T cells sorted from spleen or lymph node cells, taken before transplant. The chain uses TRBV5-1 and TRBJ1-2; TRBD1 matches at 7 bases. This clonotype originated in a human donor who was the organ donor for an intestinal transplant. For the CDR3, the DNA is TGCGCCAGCAGCTCGACAGGGCCGTATGGCTACACCTTC. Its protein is CASSSTGPYGYTF.